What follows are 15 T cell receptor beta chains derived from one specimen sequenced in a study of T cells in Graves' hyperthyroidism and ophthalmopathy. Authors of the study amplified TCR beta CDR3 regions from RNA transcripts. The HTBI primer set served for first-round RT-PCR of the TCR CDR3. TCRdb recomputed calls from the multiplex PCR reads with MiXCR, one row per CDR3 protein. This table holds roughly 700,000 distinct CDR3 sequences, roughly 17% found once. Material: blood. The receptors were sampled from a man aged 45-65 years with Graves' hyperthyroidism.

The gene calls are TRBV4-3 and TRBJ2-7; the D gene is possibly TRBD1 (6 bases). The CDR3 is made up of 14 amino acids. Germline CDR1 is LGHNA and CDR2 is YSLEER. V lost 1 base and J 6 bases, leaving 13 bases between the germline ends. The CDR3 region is CASSQVAGVGEQYF. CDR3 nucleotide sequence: TGCGCCAGCAGCCAAGTTGCAGGGGTAGGCGAGCAGTACTTC.

The CDR3 loop is CASSQVELVASGDSYEQYF. Written as DNA, the CDR3 is TGCGCCAGCAGCCAAGTAGAGTTGGTGGCTAGCGGGGATTCCTACGAGCAGTACTTC. The chain is built from TRBV4-1 and TRBJ2-7; 9 bases agree with TRBD2. The V gene's germline CDR1 is MGHRA and CDR2 YSYEKL. The CDR3 has 19 residues. The ends lost 1 base at V and 1 base at J; junction bases unmatched: 14.

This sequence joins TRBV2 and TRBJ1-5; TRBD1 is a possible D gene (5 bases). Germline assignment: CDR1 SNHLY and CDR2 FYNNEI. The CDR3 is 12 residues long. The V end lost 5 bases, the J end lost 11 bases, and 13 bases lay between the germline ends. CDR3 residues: CASSSYGGAQHF. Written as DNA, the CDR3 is TGTGCCAGCAGTTCATATGGAGGGGCCCAGCATTTT. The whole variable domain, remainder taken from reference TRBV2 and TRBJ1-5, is EPEVTQTPSHQVTQMGQEVILRCVPISNHLYFYWYRQILGQKVEFLVSFYNNEISEKSEIFDDQFSVERPDGSNFTLKIRSTKLEDSAMYFCASSSYGGAQHFGDGTRLSIL.

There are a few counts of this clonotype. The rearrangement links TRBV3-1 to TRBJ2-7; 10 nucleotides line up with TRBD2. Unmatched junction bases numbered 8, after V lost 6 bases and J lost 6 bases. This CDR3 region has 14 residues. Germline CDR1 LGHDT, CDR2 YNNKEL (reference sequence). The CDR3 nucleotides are TGTGCCAGCAGTACCCTAGCGGGAGTCGGCGAGCAGTACTTC. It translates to CASSTLAGVGEQYF.

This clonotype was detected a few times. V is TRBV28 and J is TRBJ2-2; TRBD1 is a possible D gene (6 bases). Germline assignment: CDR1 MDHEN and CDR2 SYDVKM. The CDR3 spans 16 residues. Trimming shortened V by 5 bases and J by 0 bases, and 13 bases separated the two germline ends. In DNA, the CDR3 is TGTGCCAGCAGTCCTATGGGGGCGGCGAACACCGGGGAGCTGTTTTTT. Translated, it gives CASSPMGAANTGELFF. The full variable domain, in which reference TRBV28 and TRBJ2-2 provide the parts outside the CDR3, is DVKVTQSSRYLVKRTGEKVFLECVQDMDHENMFWYRQDPGLGLRLIYFSYDVKMKEKGDIPEGYSVSREKKERFSLILESASTNQTSMYLCASSPMGAANTGELFFGEGSRLTVL.

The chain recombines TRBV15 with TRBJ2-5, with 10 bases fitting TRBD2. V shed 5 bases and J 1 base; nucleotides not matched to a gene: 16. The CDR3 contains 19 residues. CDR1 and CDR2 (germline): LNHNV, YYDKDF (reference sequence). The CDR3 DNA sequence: TGTGCCACCAGCGGACGAAGGGCCCCGAGCGGGAGGGCCCAAGAGACCCAGTACTTC. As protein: CATSGRRAPSGRAQETQYF.

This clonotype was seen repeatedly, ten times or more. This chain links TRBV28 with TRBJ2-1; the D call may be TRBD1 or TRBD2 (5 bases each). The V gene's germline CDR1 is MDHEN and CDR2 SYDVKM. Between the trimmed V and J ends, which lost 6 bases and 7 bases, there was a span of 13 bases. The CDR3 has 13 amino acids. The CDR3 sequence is CASSGTSRNEQFF. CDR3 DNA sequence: TGTGCCAGCAGCGGGACCTCCAGGAATGAGCAGTTCTTC.

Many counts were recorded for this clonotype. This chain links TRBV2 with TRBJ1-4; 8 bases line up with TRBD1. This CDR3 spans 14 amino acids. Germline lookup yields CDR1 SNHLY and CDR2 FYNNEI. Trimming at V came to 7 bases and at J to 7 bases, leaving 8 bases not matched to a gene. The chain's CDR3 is CASTLTGAGEKLFF. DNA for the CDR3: TGTGCCAGCACCCTGACAGGGGCGGGTGAAAAACTGTTTTTT.

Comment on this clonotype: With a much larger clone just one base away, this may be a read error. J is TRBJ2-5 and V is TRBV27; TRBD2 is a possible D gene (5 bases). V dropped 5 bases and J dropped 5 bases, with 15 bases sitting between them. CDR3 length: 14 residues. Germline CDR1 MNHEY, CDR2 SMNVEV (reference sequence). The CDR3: CASSARRGGETQYF. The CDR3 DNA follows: TGTGCCAGCAGTGCGCGACGGGGTGGGGAGACCCAGTACTTC.

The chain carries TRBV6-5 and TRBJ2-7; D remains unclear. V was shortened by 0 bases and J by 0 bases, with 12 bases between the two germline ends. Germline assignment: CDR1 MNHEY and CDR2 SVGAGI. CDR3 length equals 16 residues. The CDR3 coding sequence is TGTGCCAGCAGTTACTCGAATCATCTTAGCTCCTACGAGCAGTACTTC. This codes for CASSYSNHLSSYEQYF.

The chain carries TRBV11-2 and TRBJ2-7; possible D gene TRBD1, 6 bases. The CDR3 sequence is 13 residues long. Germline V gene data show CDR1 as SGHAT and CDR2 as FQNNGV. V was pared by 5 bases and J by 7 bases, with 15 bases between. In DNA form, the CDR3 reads TGTGCCAGCAGCCCCTGGACAGCTACGGAGCAGTACTTC. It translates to CASSPWTATEQYF.

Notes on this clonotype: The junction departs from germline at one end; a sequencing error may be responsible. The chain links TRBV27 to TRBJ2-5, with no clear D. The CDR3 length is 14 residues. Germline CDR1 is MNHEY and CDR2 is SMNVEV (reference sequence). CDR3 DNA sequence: TGTGCCGGCAGTTTAGGTTTTTCTGGAGAGACCCAGTACTTC. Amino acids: CAGSLGFSGETQYF.

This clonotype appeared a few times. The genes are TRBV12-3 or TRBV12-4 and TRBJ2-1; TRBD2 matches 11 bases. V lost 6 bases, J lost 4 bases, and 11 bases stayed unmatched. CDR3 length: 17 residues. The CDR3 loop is CASRIFAGTSGYNEQFF. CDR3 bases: TGTGCCAGCAGGATATTCGCCGGGACTAGCGGATACAATGAGCAGTTCTTC.

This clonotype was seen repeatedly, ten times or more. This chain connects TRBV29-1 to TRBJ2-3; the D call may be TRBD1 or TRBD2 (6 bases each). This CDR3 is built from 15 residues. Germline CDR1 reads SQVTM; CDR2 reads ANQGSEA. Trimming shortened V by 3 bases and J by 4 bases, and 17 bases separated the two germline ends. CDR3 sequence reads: CSVDVGRGEADTQYF. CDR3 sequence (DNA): TGCAGCGTTGATGTAGGTAGGGGGGAAGCAGATACGCAGTATTTT.

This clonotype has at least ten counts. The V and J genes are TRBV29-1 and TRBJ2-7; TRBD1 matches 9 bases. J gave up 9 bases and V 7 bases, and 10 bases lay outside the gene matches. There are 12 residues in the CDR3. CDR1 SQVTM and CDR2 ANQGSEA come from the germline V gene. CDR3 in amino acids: CSAHGQGSRQYF. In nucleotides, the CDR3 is TGCAGCGCCCACGGACAGGGGTCTCGGCAGTACTTC.